These T cell receptor beta chains were read from a single sample in a study of cytomegalovirus exposure and HLA in healthy donors. Produced via immunoSEQ multiplex PCR; TCRdb's table is partial and in-frame only. The table shows some 49,000 clones, with 94% occurring only once. Input material: PBMCs. These receptors all come from a woman younger than 30 in good health and CMV-seropositive. CDR3s include the opening cysteine and the closing phenylalanine or tryptophan. The D gene is left open where the match is weak. Clone size is given for some rows only: seen once, a few or many times, or a class if the clone is expanded.

D gene: NA
CDR3 length: 14
J gene: TRBJ2-2
V gene: TRBV4-2
clone size: NA
CDR3 DNA: TGTGCCAGCAGCCAAGCAGAGGACACCGGGGAGCTGTTTTTT
CDR3 protein: CASSQAEDTGELFF

D gene: TRBD2
CDR3 length: 18
J gene: TRBJ2-7
V gene: TRBV27
clone size: NA
CDR3 DNA: TGTGCCAGCAGCCTTCCTCCGGGGACTAGCGGGACAGCCTACGAGCAGTACTTC
CDR3 protein: CASSLPPGTSGTAYEQYF

D gene: NA
CDR3 length: 15
J gene: TRBJ1-4
V gene: TRBV6-5
clone size: NA
CDR3 DNA: TGTGCCAGCAGTTACGCGGGCGGACAGAATGAAAAACTGTTTTTT
CDR3 protein: CASSYAGGQNEKLFF

D gene: TRBD2
CDR3 length: 17
J gene: TRBJ2-1
V gene: TRBV13
clone size: NA
CDR3 DNA: TGTGCCAGCAGCCCCCGGACTAGCGGGACCTCCTACAATGAGCAGTTCTTC
CDR3 protein: CASSPRTSGTSYNEQFF

D gene: NA
CDR3 length: 14
J gene: TRBJ1-6
V gene: TRBV30
clone size: NA
CDR3 DNA: TGTGCCTCCCTGTCAGGGTCCTATAATTCACCCCTCCACTTT
CDR3 protein: CASLSGSYNSPLHF

D gene: NA
CDR3 length: 13
J gene: TRBJ1-1
V gene: TRBV11-1
clone size: NA
CDR3 DNA: TGTGCCAGCAGCTTATCTCTCAACACTGAAGCTTTCTTT
CDR3 protein: CASSLSLNTEAFF

D gene: TRBD2
CDR3 length: 13
J gene: TRBJ2-1
V gene: TRBV7-2
clone size: NA
CDR3 DNA: TGTGCCAGCAGCTTAGATCCTAGCGGCCTTCAGTTCTTC
CDR3 protein: CASSLDPSGLQFF

D gene: NA
CDR3 length: 22
J gene: TRBJ2-2
V gene: TRBV12-5
clone size: NA
CDR3 DNA: TGTGCTAGTGGTTTGGTCCGGGGTTGGGGGTTTTCGGGAGAGAAGAACACCGGGGAGCTGTTTTTT
CDR3 protein: CASGLVRGWGFSGEKNTGELFF

D gene: TRBD1
CDR3 length: 17
J gene: TRBJ2-3
V gene: TRBV28
clone size: NA
CDR3 DNA: TGTGCCAGCAGTCTTTTAAGGGGGCGCGAGGAAACAGATACGCAGTATTTT
CDR3 protein: CASSLLRGREETDTQYF

D gene: NA
CDR3 length: 13
J gene: TRBJ2-3
V gene: TRBV15
clone size: NA
CDR3 DNA: TGTGCCACCAGGCTGCAGCCGCGGGATACGCAGTATTTT
CDR3 protein: CATRLQPRDTQYF

D gene: TRBD1
CDR3 length: 14
J gene: TRBJ1-1
V gene: TRBV27
clone size: NA
CDR3 DNA: TGTGCCAGCAGACCAGGGGGCAGGGTCACTGAAGCTTTCTTT
CDR3 protein: CASRPGGRVTEAFF

D gene: NA
CDR3 length: 15
J gene: TRBJ2-7
V gene: TRBV4-3
clone size: NA
CDR3 DNA: TGCGCCAGCAGCCAAGAGGTCGGGATTACCTACGAGCAGTACTTC
CDR3 protein: CASSQEVGITYEQYF

D gene: NA
CDR3 length: 15
J gene: TRBJ2-1
V gene: TRBV19
clone size: NA
CDR3 DNA: TGTGCCAGTAGTATAGATAGCGGCACCTACAATGAGCAGTTCTTC
CDR3 protein: CASSIDSGTYNEQFF

D gene: TRBD1
CDR3 length: 15
J gene: TRBJ2-7
V gene: TRBV18
clone size: NA
CDR3 DNA: TGTGCCAGCTCGCCTACTCCGGGACAGGGATACGAGCAGTACTTC
CDR3 protein: CASSPTPGQGYEQYF

D gene: NA
CDR3 length: 15
J gene: TRBJ1-4
V gene: TRBV30
clone size: NA
CDR3 DNA: TGTGCCTGGAGCCGGGGGGGGGCTGCGAGTGAAAAACTGTTTTTT
CDR3 protein: CAWSRGGAASEKLFF

D gene: TRBD2
CDR3 length: 14
J gene: TRBJ2-7
V gene: TRBV27
clone size: NA
CDR3 DNA: TGTGCCAGCTCCTTCGGGACTAGCGTTGACGAGCAGTACTTC
CDR3 protein: CASSFGTSVDEQYF

D gene: NA
CDR3 length: 14
J gene: TRBJ2-1
V gene: TRBV5-1
clone size: NA
CDR3 DNA: TGCGCCAGCAGCTTCCGTACCGGGTTCCTAGAGCAGTTCTTC
CDR3 protein: CASSFRTGFLEQFF

D gene: NA
CDR3 length: 16
J gene: TRBJ1-1
V gene: TRBV7-9
clone size: NA
CDR3 DNA: TGTGCCAGCAGCTTATCCAACGGGAACAAGAACACTGAAGCTTTCTTT
CDR3 protein: CASSLSNGNKNTEAFF

D gene: TRBD2
CDR3 length: 15
J gene: TRBJ2-7
V gene: TRBV4-2
clone size: NA
CDR3 DNA: TGTGCCAGCAGCCAGGCTAGCGGGATCTCCTACGAGCAGTACTTC
CDR3 protein: CASSQASGISYEQYF

D gene: TRBD1
CDR3 length: 14
J gene: TRBJ1-2
V gene: TRBV5-8
clone size: NA
CDR3 DNA: TGTGCCAGCAGCCAAGGACAGGCTTACTATGGCTACACCTTC
CDR3 protein: CASSQGQAYYGYTF

D gene: NA
CDR3 length: 14
J gene: TRBJ1-4
V gene: TRBV11-3
clone size: NA
CDR3 DNA: TGTGCCAGCAGCTTGAACGGGAAGAATGAAAAACTGTTTTTT
CDR3 protein: CASSLNGKNEKLFF

D gene: NA
CDR3 length: 14
J gene: TRBJ2-7
V gene: TRBV19
clone size: NA
CDR3 DNA: TGTGCCAGTAGTATGTTTGGGAGCGGCGACGAGCAGTACTTC
CDR3 protein: CASSMFGSGDEQYF

D gene: TRBD1
CDR3 length: 16
J gene: TRBJ1-6
V gene: TRBV19
clone size: NA
CDR3 DNA: TGTGCCAGTAGTGAACACAGGGGACTCTCCAATTCACCCCTCCACTTT
CDR3 protein: CASSEHRGLSNSPLHF

D gene: TRBD1
CDR3 length: 16
J gene: TRBJ1-4
V gene: TRBV7-8
clone size: NA
CDR3 DNA: TGTGCCAGCAGCGCGGACAGGGGGCCAAATAATGAAAAACTGTTTTTT
CDR3 protein: CASSADRGPNNEKLFF

D gene: TRBD2
CDR3 length: 17
J gene: TRBJ2-3
V gene: TRBV19
clone size: NA
CDR3 DNA: TGTGCCAGTAGATCCCTAGCGGGAGGGCCGGTAACAGATACGCAGTATTTT
CDR3 protein: CASRSLAGGPVTDTQYF

D gene: TRBD1
CDR3 length: 14
J gene: TRBJ1-3
V gene: TRBV6-6
clone size: NA
CDR3 DNA: TGTGCCAGCTCCGGGACAGGGGTTGCGAACACCATATATTTT
CDR3 protein: CASSGTGVANTIYF

D gene: TRBD1
CDR3 length: 13
J gene: TRBJ2-3
V gene: TRBV9
clone size: NA
CDR3 DNA: TGTGCCAGCGCTACAGGGGGCGTAGATACGCAGTATTTT
CDR3 protein: CASATGGVDTQYF

D gene: NA
CDR3 length: 15
J gene: TRBJ1-2
V gene: TRBV6-5
clone size: NA
CDR3 DNA: TGTGCCAGCAGTTACTTCCAGGGCGGCTCCTGGGGCTACACCTTC
CDR3 protein: CASSYFQGGSWGYTF

D gene: TRBD1
CDR3 length: 15
J gene: TRBJ2-7
V gene: TRBV27
clone size: NA
CDR3 DNA: TGTGCCAGCAGTTCCCCACCCGACAGGGGCCACGAGCAGTACTTC
CDR3 protein: CASSSPPDRGHEQYF

D gene: TRBD1
CDR3 length: 13
J gene: TRBJ2-3
V gene: TRBV27
clone size: NA
CDR3 DNA: TGTGCCAGTCGGACAGGGGGCGGTTATACGCAGTATTTT
CDR3 protein: CASRTGGGYTQYF

D gene: TRBD1
CDR3 length: 14
J gene: TRBJ2-7
V gene: TRBV5-1
clone size: NA
CDR3 DNA: TGCGCCAGCAGTCCCGGGACAGGGGACTACGAGCAGTACTTC
CDR3 protein: CASSPGTGDYEQYF

D gene: NA
CDR3 length: 15
J gene: TRBJ2-2
V gene: TRBV10-3
clone size: NA
CDR3 DNA: TGTGCCATCAGTCCCGGGACTCTTTACACCGGGGAGCTGTTTTTT
CDR3 protein: CAISPGTLYTGELFF

D gene: TRBD2
CDR3 length: 15
J gene: TRBJ2-7
V gene: TRBV6-6
clone size: NA
CDR3 DNA: TGTGCCAGCAGTTACGGTGCTAGCGGGAGTGCCGAGCAGTACTTC
CDR3 protein: CASSYGASGSAEQYF

D gene: TRBD1
CDR3 length: 16
J gene: TRBJ2-1
V gene: TRBV15
clone size: NA
CDR3 DNA: TGTGCCACCAGCAGAAGGGGACAGGGGGCTTGGGATGAGCAGTTCTTC
CDR3 protein: CATSRRGQGAWDEQFF

D gene: TRBD1
CDR3 length: 16
J gene: TRBJ1-5
V gene: TRBV5-5
clone size: NA
CDR3 DNA: TGTGCCAGCAGCTCCGGGACAGGGGGTAGCAATCAGCCCCAGCATTTT
CDR3 protein: CASSSGTGGSNQPQHF

D gene: TRBD2
CDR3 length: 15
J gene: TRBJ2-1
V gene: TRBV5-1
clone size: NA
CDR3 DNA: TGCGCCAGCAGCTCGCCGGGACTAGCGAACAATGAGCAGTTCTTC
CDR3 protein: CASSSPGLANNEQFF

D gene: NA
CDR3 length: 15
J gene: TRBJ2-3
V gene: TRBV19
clone size: NA
CDR3 DNA: TGTGCCAGTAGTGTCAACCCGGAACAGACAGATACGCAGTATTTT
CDR3 protein: CASSVNPEQTDTQYF

D gene: TRBD1
CDR3 length: 16
J gene: TRBJ2-4
V gene: TRBV28
clone size: NA
CDR3 DNA: TGTGCCAGCAGTTCACAGGGGGCCCAGGCCAAAAACATTCAGTACTTC
CDR3 protein: CASSSQGAQAKNIQYF

D gene: NA
CDR3 length: 13
J gene: TRBJ2-1
V gene: TRBV11-3
clone size: NA
CDR3 DNA: TGTGCCAGCAGCTTAGGTGAGCTAAATGAGCAGTTCTTC
CDR3 protein: CASSLGELNEQFF

D gene: NA
CDR3 length: 17
J gene: TRBJ2-1
V gene: TRBV25-1
clone size: NA
CDR3 DNA: TGTGCCAGCAGTGATCGACGCGTGGGCTCAGGATACAATGAGCAGTTCTTC
CDR3 protein: CASSDRRVGSGYNEQFF

D gene: NA
CDR3 length: 19
J gene: TRBJ2-1
V gene: TRBV6-4
clone size: NA
CDR3 DNA: TGTGCCAGCAGTGTTGATGGCGGAGGAGTCCAACAGAAATACAATGAGCAGTTCTTC
CDR3 protein: CASSVDGGGVQQKYNEQFF

D gene: TRBD1
CDR3 length: 15
J gene: TRBJ1-4
V gene: TRBV7-3
clone size: NA
CDR3 DNA: TGTGCCAGCAGCCCAGGGACAGGGGGCTATGAAAAACTGTTTTTT
CDR3 protein: CASSPGTGGYEKLFF

D gene: TRBD2
CDR3 length: 16
J gene: TRBJ2-2
V gene: TRBV4-3
clone size: NA
CDR3 DNA: TGCGCCAGCAGCCTCCGACTAGCGGGAGGAGACGGGGAGCTGTTTTTT
CDR3 protein: CASSLRLAGGDGELFF

D gene: NA
CDR3 length: 15
J gene: TRBJ1-6
V gene: TRBV5-4
clone size: NA
CDR3 DNA: TGTGCCAGCAGCTCCGAAGGGAGTTATAATTCACCCCTCCACTTT
CDR3 protein: CASSSEGSYNSPLHF

D gene: TRBD1
CDR3 length: 16
J gene: TRBJ1-2
V gene: TRBV6-5
clone size: NA
CDR3 DNA: TGTGCCAGCAGTTACCGGGACAGGGGGCCTGGATATGGCTACACCTTC
CDR3 protein: CASSYRDRGPGYGYTF

D gene: TRBD1
CDR3 length: 13
J gene: TRBJ1-1
V gene: TRBV19
clone size: once
CDR3 DNA: TGTGCCAGTAGTACAGGGGGTCGCACTGAAGCTTTCTTT
CDR3 protein: CASSTGGRTEAFF

D gene: TRBD1
CDR3 length: 16
J gene: TRBJ2-1
V gene: TRBV6-6
clone size: NA
CDR3 DNA: TGTGCCAGCAGTTCGCCCGGGACAGGGAACTACAATGAGCAGTTCTTC
CDR3 protein: CASSSPGTGNYNEQFF

D gene: NA
CDR3 length: 13
J gene: TRBJ2-3
V gene: TRBV5-4
clone size: NA
CDR3 DNA: TGTGCCAGCAGCTTGGCGACAGTAGATACGCAGTATTTT
CDR3 protein: CASSLATVDTQYF

D gene: TRBD1
CDR3 length: 15
J gene: TRBJ1-6
V gene: TRBV14
clone size: NA
CDR3 DNA: TGTGCCAGCAGCCCACACAGGACAGGGGATTCACCCCTCCACTTT
CDR3 protein: CASSPHRTGDSPLHF

D gene: TRBD2
CDR3 length: 14
J gene: TRBJ2-5
V gene: TRBV11-3
clone size: NA
CDR3 DNA: TGTGCCAGCAGCCGGGGGGGCGGGCAAGAGACCCAGTACTTC
CDR3 protein: CASSRGGGQETQYF

D gene: NA
CDR3 length: 15
J gene: TRBJ1-5
V gene: TRBV2
clone size: NA
CDR3 DNA: TGTGCCAGCAGCCCAACCCAGGGAAACAATCAGCCCCAGCATTTT
CDR3 protein: CASSPTQGNNQPQHF

D gene: TRBD2
CDR3 length: 17
J gene: TRBJ2-3
V gene: TRBV5-1
clone size: NA
CDR3 DNA: TGCGCCAGCGGTGGGATAGCGGGAGAGGTTCTGCGTGATACGCAGTATTTT
CDR3 protein: CASGGIAGEVLRDTQYF

D gene: NA
CDR3 length: 15
J gene: TRBJ1-1
V gene: TRBV5-6
clone size: NA
CDR3 DNA: TGTGCCAGCAGCCTAGAACAGGGTCGGAACACTGAAGCTTTCTTT
CDR3 protein: CASSLEQGRNTEAFF

D gene: NA
CDR3 length: 13
J gene: TRBJ1-2
V gene: TRBV5-5
clone size: NA
CDR3 DNA: TGTGCCAGCAGCTTGGCGGGGGACTATGGCTACACCTTC
CDR3 protein: CASSLAGDYGYTF

D gene: TRBD2
CDR3 length: 13
J gene: TRBJ2-1
V gene: TRBV6-1
clone size: NA
CDR3 DNA: TGTGCCAGCAGTGAACTAGCGGAGAATGAGCAGTTCTTC
CDR3 protein: CASSELAENEQFF

D gene: NA
CDR3 length: 15
J gene: TRBJ2-7
V gene: TRBV5-4
clone size: NA
CDR3 DNA: TGTGCCAGCAGCTTGGTAGGGCAGGGGTTACGCGAGCAGTACTTC
CDR3 protein: CASSLVGQGLREQYF